This T cell receptor (beta chain) was found in a study of cytomegalovirus exposure and HLA in healthy donors (TCRdb year 2017). Describing the broader study: An earlier analysis of fewer than 750 of the donors reported 276 Gb of sequence data and around 110 million unique TCR beta sequences obtained from around 190 million T cells. All discovery cohort repertoires had been generated using a single sequencing platform. To predict cytomegalovirus infection status, the study brought together high-throughput TCR immunosequencing, statistical association of individual TCRs with disease status, and machine learning. On average, 235,054 unique TCR beta nucleotide sequences were sequenced per donor among fewer than 500 genotyped donors of the cohort, with roughly 20% of those sequences being non-productive. Using immunosequencing, the study profiled T cell repertoires from about 650 subjects and related those repertoires to cytomegalovirus serostatus. Typing coverage differed by locus: A, B, C, DRB1 and DQB1 were typed in about 629-640 donors, DQA1 in 522, DPA1 in 600 to 610, and DPB1 in 450 to 480. A later analysis re-examined previously published TCR beta repertoires from more than 600 donors and added high-resolution HLA genotyping to investigate patterns of TCR occurrence. In an earlier analysis of roughly 580 of the donors, high-throughput TCR beta sequencing was used to judge whether each TCR beta V gene segment behaved as functional or pseudogenic. An early release covering 550 to 700 HLA-typed donors comprised about 300 gigabases of sequencing data and 85 million to 100 million unique TCR sequences. Donor age, sex, ethnicity and CMV serostatus were compiled alongside the repertoire data. Four or five DR-DQ haplotypes were handled as single units for association and clustering because linkage in the cohort was strong. The genetic ancestry cluster associated with self-reported Caucasian donors included 81% of the roughly 360 genotyped donors. The later analysis used no new phenotypic data to find candidate immune exposures, relying instead on TCR beta sequences and their occurrence across donors. Both class I and class II loci were covered by HLA typing, at four-digit resolution. Genome-wide SNP genotypes for about 65% of the roughly 700 donors were used in a later genetic analysis, which treated that subset as a discovery cohort. The study was designed to test whether signatures of past pathogen exposure could be identified by cataloging public T cell receptors. A separate validation cohort of 100 to 150 different subjects was used in addition to the 666-subject first cohort.

V is cut back by 3 bases and J by 5 bases, with 4 bases in the junction unmatched. Based on the germline V gene, the CDR1 and CDR2 sequences are SGDLS and YYNGEE. Reading from cysteine to phenylalanine, the CDR3 counts 14 amino acids. The DNA shown is the 42-base CDR3, in frame from base 1. The cohort consisted of 600 to 700 healthy bone marrow donors. Cohort members were all nominally healthy when sampled, although unrecorded immune exposures were likely present. The donor was CMV seronegative and belonged to the group of 320 or so seronegative cohort members. A peripheral blood sample was provided by each donor, and peripheral blood mononuclear cells were used for TCR beta sequencing. Genomic DNA was extracted from the blood cell samples with the Qiagen DNeasy Blood Extraction Kit. The protocol used for the library was the immunoSEQ multiplex PCR assay. A mixture of 60 forward primers for TCR Vbeta segments and 13 reverse primers for TCR Jbeta segments was used in the multiplex PCR. Amplification of the CDR3 region of rearranged TCR beta genes was performed with a multiplex PCR assay on genomic DNA. Amplified TCR beta libraries were sequenced as 87-base-pair reads on the Illumina HiSeq System. Turning to the authors' computational methods: Across the 670 or so repertoires, a later analysis counted some 81 million unique TCR beta chains, approximately 10 million of which were shared by at least two donors. A nearest-neighbor algorithm error-corrected the raw reads and collapsed the reads into unique sequences, merging closely related sequences to remove PCR and sequencing errors. To assign V, D and J gene segments, CDR3 sequences were aligned to IMGT reference sequences. For a sequence to be retained, a match of at least six nucleotides to both a V gene segment and a J gene segment was required. Rearrangements were called productive when the CDR3 lacked stop codons and stayed in frame with V and J; all others were non-productive. CDR3 was defined according to IMGT convention as the region running from the second conserved V-encoded cysteine to the conserved J-encoded phenylalanine. In an earlier analysis of more than 550 of the donors, sequences lacking an unambiguous match to a single V gene segment were excluded. An earlier analysis of almost 600 of the donors classified V segments as functional when productive rearrangements were above 56.7% and as segregating when the standard deviation between donors was above 5%. To diagnose cytomegalovirus status from the catalog of TCR beta chain sequences, a statistical classification framework was built. A later analysis assigned V and J genes by comparing TCR nucleotide sequences with IMGT/GENE-DB human TR gene sequences. The TCRdist pipeline was used in a later analysis to assign CDR3 sequences and most-parsimonious VDJ recombination scenarios. In a later analysis, each TCR beta chain was defined by its CDR3 amino acid sequence together with its V-gene family, and reads lacking a unique V-gene family were excluded. In a later analysis, fewer than 600 highly shared, low-generation-probability nucleotide sequences were removed to address suspected cross-contamination and a sequencing artifact. A later analysis calculated a clonal expansion index for each public chain from normalized within-repertoire ranks of inferred template counts. In a later analysis, generation probabilities were computed with a VDJ recombination model fitted to out-of-frame rearrangements, and the resulting probabilities were checked against IGoR. In a later analysis, hypergeometric tests were used to score TCR-TCR, TCR-HLA and TCR-CMV co-occurrence, with a repertoire-size bias correction applied to TCR pairs. A later analysis estimated false discovery rates by permuting HLA or CMV assignments 20 times. A later analysis grouped co-occurring TCRs with DBSCAN, adding TCRdist sequence similarity when clustering within HLA-allele-positive subsets. For co-occurrence clustering, repertoires with fewer than 30,000 or more than 120,000 public chains were excluded, along with about five repertoires with anomalous nucleotide sharing. TCRdb re-hosts the immuneACCESS table, in-frame sequences only. Its copies lack some clones; in the studies checked, an unresolved V gene accounts for under half of them, and the cause for the rest is not known. V and J calls plus clone size are reproduced from that table; the DNA served to infer D and trimming. In this sample's table one finds some 180,000 clones. The leading ten clones occupy about 6% of the sample.

On this clone itself: Its antigen is unknown.

Overall results and qualifications from the work: In a later analysis, HLA-associated TCR beta chains were found to be more clonally expanded and to have lower generation probabilities than equally common non-associated chains. Sequencing depth was assumed to be roughly uniform across donors in the presence/absence analyses, though that assumption may not hold. In vitro tests confirmed that a few of the cytomegalovirus-associated TCR beta chains recognize cytomegalovirus antigens. A later analysis associated about 17,000 TCR beta sequences with specific HLA alleles at a false discovery rate of 0.05. V-gene and J-gene trimming of TCR beta chains was associated with a missense DCLRE1C variant in a later genetic analysis, and the association was replicated in an independent cohort. Cytomegalovirus status was reported to be diagnosed by the classifier with high specificity and sensitivity in both the original and validation cohorts. In a later analysis, several top co-occurrence clusters were reported to appear linked to parvovirus B19, influenza, CMV and Epstein-Barr virus. The only immune exposure information available for the cohort was CMV serostatus. When HLA alleles, especially DR and DQ, strongly co-occurred, attributing TCR associations to individual alleles was difficult. In a later analysis, the rate of TCR association differed among HLA loci, with DRB1 alleles having the most associated TCRs and HLA-C alleles having the fewest. It was suggested by the authors that the approach could potentially be generalized to other disease states and immunological phenotypes. A later genetic analysis reported fewer N-insertions in productive TCRs among donors in an Asian-associated ancestry cluster than the roughly 690-donor mean. Some IMGT-functional V segments, including TRBV6-2 and TRBV6-3, could not be distinguished by the 87-base-pair reads and were therefore excluded. The earlier analysis of approximately 540 of the donors excluded roughly 17 rarely observed V segments, including chromosome 9 orphons, because counts were too low. Most TCR sequences were seen in very few donors, while some public TCRs were found in many individuals. Correlated functional status among segregating V segments might reflect linkage disequilibrium, but an unknown experimental factor could not be ruled out. The study listed 164 TCR beta chains as associated with cytomegalovirus. The sequencing pipeline was judged likely to have produced a cluster of highly shared sequence variants as a technical artifact. In an earlier analysis of over 550 of the donors, most TCR beta V segments were observed in productive rearrangements about 90% or about 30% of the time, broadly matching IMGT annotations. In a later analysis, most CMV-associated TCR beta chains were found to appear HLA-restricted, with HLA associations seemingly driven largely by CMV exposure. In this cohort, only TCR beta chains were sequenced, and detectable features were limited by the absence of alpha or paired-chain data. HLA typing was unavailable for some donors at each locus, so association tests used only the typed subset. A further reported finding was that TCR beta sequences accurately predicted the HLA-A and HLA-B alleles for most subjects in the first cohort.

The sequenced sample consisted of PBMCs. The TCR was taken from a man aged 25-45 years in good health and CMV-seronegative. The sequence links TRBV9 to TRBJ2-1; the junction holds 8 bases that match TRBD1. The CDR3 region has the sequence CASSGQGFHNEQFF. The DNA sequence reads TGTGCCAGCAGCGGACAGGGGTTCCACAATGAGCAGTTCTTC.